The TCR beta chain under discussion was sequenced for a study of blood T cell repertoires in COVID-19. At the level of the study: Nucleic acid was either cDNA or gDNA, and it came from T cells, B-cell-depleted T cells, or PBMCs.

Profiling relied on immunoSEQ multiplex PCR, and the TCRdb table lists in-frame clones only, not all of them. This sample carries about 300,000 clones, approximately 86% of them seen once, and the ten largest clones take 1% to 1.5%. Sequencing was done on a sample of peripheral blood. The receptor was isolated from a man aged 65 to 79 with acute or convalescent COVID-19.

The CDR3 loop reads CASSPGPGADSSYEQYF. The DNA for the CDR3 is TGTGCCAGCTCACCTGGCCCTGGAGCGGACTCATCCTACGAGCAGTACTTC. The chain has TRBV18 and TRBJ2-7; the D gene is possibly TRBD2 (5 bases). The germline V gene encodes CDR1 KGHSH and CDR2 LQKENI. With 3 bases removed from V and 1 base from J, the gap between germline ends came to 19 bases. The length of the CDR3 is 17 residues.